Sequencing of this T cell receptor beta chain was carried out in a study of OX40 agonist ivuxolimab in advanced cancers. Study context: Patients with prior anti-PD-1, anti-PD-L1 or anti-CTLA-4 therapy were eligible; less than 50% had some. Findings and caveats of the study: More expanded clones were seen, on average, in CD8+ T cells than in CD4+.

As for this clone: Its specificity is unknown.

Germline V gives CDR1 SNHLY, CDR2 FYNNEI. The CDR3 has 11 residues. V was trimmed by 7 bases and J by 8 bases, leaving 11 bases between them. Generated by immunoSEQ multiplex PCR, the TCRdb table keeps only in-frame clones and is missing some. In the table there are tens of thousands of clones, roughly 86% of which are singletons. This chain links TRBV2 with TRBJ1-1; D gene unclear. Sequenced material: CD4+ or CD8+ T cells sorted from blood, taken in a trial of the OX40 agonist ivuxolimab. This TCR came from an adult with an advanced solid tumor such as melanoma, head and neck, liver or kidney cancer. CDR3 loop: CASTNLHEAFF. The CDR3 nucleotides are TGTGCCAGCACCAACCTCCACGAAGCTTTCTTT.